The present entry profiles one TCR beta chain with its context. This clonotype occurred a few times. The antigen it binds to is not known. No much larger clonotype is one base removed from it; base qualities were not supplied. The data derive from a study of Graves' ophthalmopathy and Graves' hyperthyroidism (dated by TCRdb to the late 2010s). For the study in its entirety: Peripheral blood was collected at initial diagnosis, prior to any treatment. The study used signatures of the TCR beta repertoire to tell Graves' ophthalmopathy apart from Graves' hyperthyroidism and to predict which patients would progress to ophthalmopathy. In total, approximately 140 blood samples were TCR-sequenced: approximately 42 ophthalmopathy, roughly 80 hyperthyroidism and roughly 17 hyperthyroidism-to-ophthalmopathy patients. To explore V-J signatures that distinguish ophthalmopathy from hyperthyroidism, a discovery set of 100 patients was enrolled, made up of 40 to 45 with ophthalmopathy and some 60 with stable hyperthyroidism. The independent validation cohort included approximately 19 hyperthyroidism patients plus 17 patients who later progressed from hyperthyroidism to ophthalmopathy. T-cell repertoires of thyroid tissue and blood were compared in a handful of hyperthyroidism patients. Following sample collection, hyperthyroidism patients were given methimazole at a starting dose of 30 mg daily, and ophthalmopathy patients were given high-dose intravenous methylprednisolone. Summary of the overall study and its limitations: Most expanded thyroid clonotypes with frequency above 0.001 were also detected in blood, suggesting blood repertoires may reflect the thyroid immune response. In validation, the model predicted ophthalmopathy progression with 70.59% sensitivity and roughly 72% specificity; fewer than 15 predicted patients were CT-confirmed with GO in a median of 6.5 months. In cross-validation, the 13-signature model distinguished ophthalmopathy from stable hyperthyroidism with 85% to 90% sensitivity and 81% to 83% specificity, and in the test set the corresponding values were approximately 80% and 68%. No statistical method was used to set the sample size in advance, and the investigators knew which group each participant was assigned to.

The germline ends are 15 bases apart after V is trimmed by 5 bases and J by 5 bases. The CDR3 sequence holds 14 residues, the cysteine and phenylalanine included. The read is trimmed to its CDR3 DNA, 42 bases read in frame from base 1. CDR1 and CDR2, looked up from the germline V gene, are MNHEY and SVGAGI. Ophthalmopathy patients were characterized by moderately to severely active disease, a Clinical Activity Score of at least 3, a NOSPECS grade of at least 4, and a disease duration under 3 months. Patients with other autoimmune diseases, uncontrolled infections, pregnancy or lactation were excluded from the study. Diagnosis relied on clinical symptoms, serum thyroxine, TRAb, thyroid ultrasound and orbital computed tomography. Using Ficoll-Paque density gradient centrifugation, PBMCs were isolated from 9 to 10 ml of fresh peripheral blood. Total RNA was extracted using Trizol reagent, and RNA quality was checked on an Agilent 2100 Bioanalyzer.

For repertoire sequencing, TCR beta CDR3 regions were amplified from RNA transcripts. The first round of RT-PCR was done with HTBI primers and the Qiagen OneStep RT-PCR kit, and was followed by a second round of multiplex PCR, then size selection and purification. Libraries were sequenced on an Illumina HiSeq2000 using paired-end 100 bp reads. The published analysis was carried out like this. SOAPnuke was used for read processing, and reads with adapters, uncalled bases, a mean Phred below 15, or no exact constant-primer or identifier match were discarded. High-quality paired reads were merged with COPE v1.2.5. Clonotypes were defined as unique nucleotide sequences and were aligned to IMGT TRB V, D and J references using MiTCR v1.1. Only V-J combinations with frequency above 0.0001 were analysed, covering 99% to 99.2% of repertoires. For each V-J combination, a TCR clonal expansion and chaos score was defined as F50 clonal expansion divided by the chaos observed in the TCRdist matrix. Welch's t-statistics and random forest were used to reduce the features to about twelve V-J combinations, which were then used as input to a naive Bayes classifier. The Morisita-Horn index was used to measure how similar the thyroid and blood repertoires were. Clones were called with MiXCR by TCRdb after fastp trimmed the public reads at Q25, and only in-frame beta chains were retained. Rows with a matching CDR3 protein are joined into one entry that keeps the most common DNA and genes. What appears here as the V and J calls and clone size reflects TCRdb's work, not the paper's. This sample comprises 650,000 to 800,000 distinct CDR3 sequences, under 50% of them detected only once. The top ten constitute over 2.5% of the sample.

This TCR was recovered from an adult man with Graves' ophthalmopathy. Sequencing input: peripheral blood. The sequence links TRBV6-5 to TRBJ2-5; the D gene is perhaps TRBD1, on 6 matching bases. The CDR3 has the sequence CASSTRTVPETQYF. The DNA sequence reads TGTGCCAGCAGTACCCGGACAGTGCCGGAGACCCAGTACTTC.